This TCR beta chain was obtained from a study of blood T cell repertoires in COVID-19. On the study more broadly: The samples span acute and convalescent COVID-19 from the United States, Italy and Spain. T cells, B-cell-depleted T cells, or PBMCs provided the cDNA or gDNA that served as material.

In the authors' workflow: Nucleated cell counts were estimated from reference gene primer amplification. Generated by immunoSEQ multiplex PCR, the TCRdb table keeps only in-frame clones and is missing some. That table supplies the V and J calls and clone size; D and trimming were determined from the DNA. Of a few hundred thousand clones listed, 82% are singletons. Among Cohort 3 donors, those recovered had two negative PCRs, clearance, or symptom resolution. This clone was recorded many times. The CDR3 sequence is 15 residues long. Trimming stripped 3 bases from V and 4 bases from J, with 10 bases between. The germline gives CDR1 SNHLY, CDR2 FYNNEI.

The sequence came from a woman aged 60-70 years who had recovered from COVID-19. The gene calls are TRBV2 and TRBJ1-6; D is unclear. Input material: PBMCs or T cells enriched from blood (not recorded which). CDR3 coding DNA: TGTGCCAGCAGTGAGGGCAGCTTTTATAATTCACCCCTCCACTTT. Protein sequence: CASSEGSFYNSPLHF. The full variable domain, completed using reference TRBV2 and TRBJ1-6, is EPEVTQTPSHQVTQMGQEVILRCVPISNHLYFYWYRQILGQKVEFLVSFYNNEISEKSEIFDDQFSVERPDGSNFTLKIRSTKLEDSAMYFCASSEGSFYNSPLHFGNGTRLTVT.